Described below is a single TCR beta chain sequence and its context. This specimen belongs to a study of blood T cell repertoires in COVID-19. Whole-study context: The United States, Italy and Spain supplied acute and convalescent COVID-19 samples.

Profiling relied on immunoSEQ multiplex PCR, and the TCRdb table lists in-frame clones only, not all of them. The table has some 180,000 clones, under 90% seen once. V was pared by 0 bases and J by 2 bases, with 11 bases between. The CDR3 is 15 residues long. The germline V gene has CDR1 MNHEY and CDR2 SVGEGT. This receptor was identified in a woman older than 75 with acute or convalescent COVID-19. The source material was peripheral blood. This chain links TRBV6-2 or TRBV6-3 with TRBJ2-7; no definite D call. The CDR3 DNA reads as TGTGCCAGCAGTTACTCCCCCGACAATGCCTACGAGCAGTACTTC. As protein: CASSYSPDNAYEQYF.